The source of this T cell receptor (beta chain) is a study of cytomegalovirus exposure and HLA in healthy donors. Generated by immunoSEQ multiplex PCR, the TCRdb table keeps only in-frame clones and is missing some. Altogether approximately 64,000 clones are present, 75% to 90% being singletons, with the ten largest covering roughly 1.8%. The donors formed part of the roughly 120-subject validation cohort, distinct from the approximately 670-subject first cohort. The V segment lost 2 bases and the J segment 0 bases; nucleotides outside the gene matches: 3. The CDR3 is made up of 17 amino acids. Germline V gives CDR1 LGHNA, CDR2 YNFKEQ. With regard to this clone: What it binds is not known.

The study, taken as a whole, reports: Generally TCR sequences proved uncommon, though certain public TCRs appeared in numerous donors. TCR beta chains numbering under 200 were designated cytomegalovirus-associated. As confirmed in vitro, three CMV-associated chains were specific for CMV antigens.

The chain couples TRBV4-2 to TRBJ2-3; 12 bases are shared with TRBD2. The specimen was PBMCs. The receptor comes from a woman aged 18-29 years in good health and CMV-seronegative. CDR3 in amino acids: CASSQRTSGTSTDTQYF. The CDR3 coding sequence is TGTGCCAGCAGCCAACGGACTAGCGGGACGAGCACAGATACGCAGTATTTT.